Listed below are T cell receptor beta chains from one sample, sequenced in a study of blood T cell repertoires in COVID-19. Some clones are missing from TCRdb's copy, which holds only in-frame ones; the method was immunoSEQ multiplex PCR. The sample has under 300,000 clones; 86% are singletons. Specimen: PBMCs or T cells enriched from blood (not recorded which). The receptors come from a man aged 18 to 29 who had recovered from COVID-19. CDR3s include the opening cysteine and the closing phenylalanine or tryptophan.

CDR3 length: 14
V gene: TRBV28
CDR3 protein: CASSEPTPNYGYTF

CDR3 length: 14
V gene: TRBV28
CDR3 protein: CASSDVQGGEKLFF

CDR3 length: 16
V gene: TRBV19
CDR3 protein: CASSTPGTSRYNEQFF

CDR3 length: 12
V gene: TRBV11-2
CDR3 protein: CASSSIALEQFF

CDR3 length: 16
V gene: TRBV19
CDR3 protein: CASSIPWTGKNNEQFF

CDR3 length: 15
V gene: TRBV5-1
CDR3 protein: CASSLGSLASYEQYF

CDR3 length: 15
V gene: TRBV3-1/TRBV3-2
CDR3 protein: CASSPAPGLTYEQYF

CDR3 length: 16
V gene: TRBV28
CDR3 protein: CASSDQSSGRDHEQYF

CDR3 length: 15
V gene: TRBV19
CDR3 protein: CASRDRGEGNQPQHF

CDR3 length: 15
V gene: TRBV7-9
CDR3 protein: CASSFLTGTQETQYF